The clone carrying this TCR beta chain was seen just once. Germline is not matched at one junction end, which may reflect a read error. The data are from a study of tumor-infiltrating lymphocytes in primary liver carcinoma. The tissue used was unsorted bulk material of roughly 17-34 mg. RNA and DNA were co-extracted from it with the AllPrep DNA/RNA mini kit. A primer in the constant region served to generate TCR beta cDNA from about 470 ng of total RNA. Three nested multiplex PCR rounds, a slightly modified ARM-PCR, produced the libraries for TCR beta. Forward primers for TRBV1-TRBV30 and a C-beta reverse primer served the first two PCR rounds, at about 9 cycles each. TCRdb analysed the multiplex PCR reads with MiXCR anew, one entry per CDR3 protein. The sample comprises fewer than 200,000 distinct CDR3 sequences, around four fifths of which are singletons, and 15% to 20% rests with the top ten. The CDR3 has 12 residues. Per germline, CDR1 MGHRA and CDR2 YSYEKL.

Sample: tumor tissue from primary liver carcinoma. This TCR came from a man aged 35 to 55 with primary liver carcinoma and hepatitis B virus infection. This chain joins TRBV4-1 and TRBJ2-3; maybe TRBD1 (5 bases). The CDR3 sequence is CASSGNTGTQYF. In DNA form, the CDR3 reads TGCGCCAGTAGTGGAAACACAGGTACGCAGTATTTT.